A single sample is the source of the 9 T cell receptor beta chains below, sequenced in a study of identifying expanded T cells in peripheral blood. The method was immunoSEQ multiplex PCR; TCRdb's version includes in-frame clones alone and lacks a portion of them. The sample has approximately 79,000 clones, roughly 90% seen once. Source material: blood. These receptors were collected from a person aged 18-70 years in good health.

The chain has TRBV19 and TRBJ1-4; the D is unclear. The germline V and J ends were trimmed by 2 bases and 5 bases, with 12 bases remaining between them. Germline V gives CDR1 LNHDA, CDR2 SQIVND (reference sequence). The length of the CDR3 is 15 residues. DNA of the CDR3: TGTGCCAGTAGTATAAACACGGAAACAAATGAAAAACTGTTTTTT. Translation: CASSINTETNEKLFF.

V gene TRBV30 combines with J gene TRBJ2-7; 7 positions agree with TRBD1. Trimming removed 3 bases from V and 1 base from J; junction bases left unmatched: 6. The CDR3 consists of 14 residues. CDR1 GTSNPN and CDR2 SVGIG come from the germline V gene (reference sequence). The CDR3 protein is CAWRAGTVSYEQYF. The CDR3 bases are TGTGCCTGGAGAGCCGGGACAGTATCCTACGAGCAGTACTTC.

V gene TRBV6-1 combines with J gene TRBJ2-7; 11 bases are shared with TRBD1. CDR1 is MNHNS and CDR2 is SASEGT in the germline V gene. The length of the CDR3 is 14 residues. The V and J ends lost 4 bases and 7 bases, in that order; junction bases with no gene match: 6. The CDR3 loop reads CASSVGQGAEEQYF. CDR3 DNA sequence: TGTGCCAGCAGTGTCGGACAGGGGGCAGAGGAGCAGTACTTC.

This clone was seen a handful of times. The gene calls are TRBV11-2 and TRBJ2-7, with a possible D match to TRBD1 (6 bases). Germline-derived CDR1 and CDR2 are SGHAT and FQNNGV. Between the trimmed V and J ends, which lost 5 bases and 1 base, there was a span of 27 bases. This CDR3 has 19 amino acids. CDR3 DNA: TGTGCCAGCAGCCCAATTTCGCGGAGGAGACAGGCCTCTTCCTACGAGCAGTACTTC. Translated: CASSPISRRRQASSYEQYF. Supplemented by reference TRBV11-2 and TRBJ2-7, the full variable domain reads EAGVAQSPRYKIIEKRQSVAFWCNPISGHATLYWYQQILGQGPKLLIQFQNNGVVDDSQLPKDRFSAERLKGVDSTLKIQPAKLEDSAVYLCASSPISRRRQASSYEQYFGPGTRLTVT.

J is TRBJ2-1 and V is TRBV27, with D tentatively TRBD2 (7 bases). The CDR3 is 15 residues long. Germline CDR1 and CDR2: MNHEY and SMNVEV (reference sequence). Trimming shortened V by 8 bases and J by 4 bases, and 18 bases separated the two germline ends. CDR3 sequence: CASSLGEGEYNEQFF. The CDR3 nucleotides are TGTGCCAGCTCACTAGGGGAGGGGGAATACAATGAGCAGTTCTTC.

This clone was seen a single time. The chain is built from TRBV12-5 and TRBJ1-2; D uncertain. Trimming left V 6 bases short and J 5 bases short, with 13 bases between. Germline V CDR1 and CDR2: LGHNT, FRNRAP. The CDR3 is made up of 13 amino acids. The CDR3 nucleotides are TGTGCTAGTGGCCTATCCGGCGTTTATGGCTACACCTTC. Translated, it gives CASGLSGVYGYTF.

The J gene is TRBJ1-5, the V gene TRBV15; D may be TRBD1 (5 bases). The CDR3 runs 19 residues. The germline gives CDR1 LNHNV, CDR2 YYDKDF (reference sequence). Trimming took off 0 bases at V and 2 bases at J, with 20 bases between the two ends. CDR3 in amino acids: CATSRDRAEGRSGNQPQHF. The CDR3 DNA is TGTGCCACCAGCAGAGACCGTGCCGAGGGGCGGAGCGGCAATCAGCCCCAGCATTTT.

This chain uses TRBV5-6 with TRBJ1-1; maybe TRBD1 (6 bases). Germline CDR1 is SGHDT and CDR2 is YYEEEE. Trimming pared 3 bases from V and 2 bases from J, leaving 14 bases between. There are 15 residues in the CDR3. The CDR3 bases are TGTGCCAGCAGCTCGGTCATACAGGGAAACACTGAAGCTTTCTTT. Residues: CASSSVIQGNTEAFF.

The CDR3 DNA reads as TGTGCCAGCAGCGTAGTGGACAGGGGCTCTCATGGCTACACCTTC. As protein: CASSVVDRGSHGYTF. V usage is TRBV9 and J usage is TRBJ1-2; 9 bases are shared with TRBD1. The CDR3 contains 15 residues. J was trimmed by 6 bases and V by 0 bases; bases with no gene match: 6. The germline V gene has CDR1 SGDLS and CDR2 YYNGEE.